The subject of this entry is one TCR beta chain. These data come from a study of control samples from healthy donors and cancer patients. The CDR3 is made up of 16 amino acids. Germline-derived CDR1 and CDR2 are SGHTA and FQGTGA. V was pared by 2 bases and J by 2 bases, with 15 bases between. Data came from immunoSEQ multiplex PCR; TCRdb stores just in-frame clones and leaves some out. The table has about 86,000 clones, about 94% seen once; the top ten hold about 5%. The sample comprised blood. V usage is TRBV7-3 and J usage is TRBJ1-1; D is ambiguous. The sequence was collected from a woman aged 18-30 years in good health. The chain's CDR3 is CASSLRLVANNTEAFF. The CDR3 DNA is TGTGCCAGCAGCTTACGGCTAGTGGCCAATAACACTGAAGCTTTCTTT.